The rows below give T cell receptor beta chains drawn from one sample of a study of blood T cell repertoires in COVID-19. The protocol was immunoSEQ multiplex PCR, while the TCRdb copy is restricted to in-frame clones and leaves out a portion. This table has around 180,000 clones, approximately 87% appearing once. Sequenced material: peripheral blood. These receptor sequences come from a man aged 65 to 85 with active or convalescent COVID-19. Both conserved end residues are part of each CDR3.

TRBJ2-3,TRBV30,CAWQGLGDTQYF
TRBJ1-2,TRBV5-1,CASSTGTGYGYTF
TRBJ2-7,TRBV28,CASSGAWYDPEQYF
TRBJ1-2,TRBV7-8,CASSLEVLRGRYGYTF
TRBJ1-2,TRBV13,CASTRTGAGYGYTF
TRBJ1-4,TRBV5-1,CASSLTGGNEKLFF
TRBJ1-1,TRBV5-5,CASSLAPENTEAFF
TRBJ2-7,TRBV7-2,CASSTVSGRAGEQYF
TRBJ1-1,TRBV9,CASSVWDRGNTEAFF
TRBJ1-4,TRBV19,CASRTPPSEGEKLFF
TRBJ2-7,TRBV18,CASSPGAGLAEEQYF
TRBJ1-4,TRBV5-1,CASSLFTGGTNEKLFF
TRBJ1-5,TRBV11-2,CASSLASGNQPQHF
TRBJ1-5,TRBV11-2,CASSLGNRGGQPQHF
TRBJ1-6,TRBV7-9,CASRSWTGGSPLHF
TRBJ1-5,TRBV6-2/TRBV6-3,CASSRPPGAPFSGQPQHF
TRBJ2-7,TRBV6-6,CASSPQAYEQYF
TRBJ1-2,TRBV27,CASRSLGDYGYTF
TRBJ1-5,TRBV6-5,CASSSRDSRNQPQHF
TRBJ2-1,TRBV12-5,CASGLGGTYNEQFF
TRBJ2-1,TRBV18,CASSYGLGVYNEQFF
TRBJ1-2,TRBV7-2,CASSLEQGRGYGYTF
TRBJ2-5,TRBV7-9,CASSLVSGAETQYF
TRBJ1-4,TRBV7-2,CASSPRQGLNEKLFF
TRBJ1-1,TRBV7-8,CASSLMAGTNTEAFF
TRBJ1-3,TRBV27,CASSLQGFGNTIYF
TRBJ2-2,TRBV29-1,CSVEEGALDTGELFF
TRBJ1-1,TRBV28,CASSLGAPLTEAFF
TRBJ1-2,TRBV6-1,CASSGNRDSRLYGYTF
TRBJ2-2,TRBV30,CAWTTTVTGELFF
TRBJ1-1,TRBV14,CASSDGQGDAFF
TRBJ1-1,TRBV5-1,CASSLRQGHTEAFF
TRBJ1-1,TRBV7-9,CATARGVMNTEAFF
TRBJ1-5,TRBV11-2,CASSLLGGENQPQHF
TRBJ2-7,TRBV6-6,CATHSTYEQYF
TRBJ1-4,TRBV7-9,CASSLIKNVGGATNEKLFF
TRBJ2-7,TRBV7-2,CASSLGTSLDEQYF
TRBJ2-7,TRBV6-2/TRBV6-3,CASSQTYAGTSGGYYEQYF
TRBJ2-3,TRBV6-2/TRBV6-3,CASSNLGAGDTDTQYF
TRBJ1-1,TRBV28,CASTFTGDTEAFF
TRBJ2-2,TRBV24-1,CATSDPGTPNTGELFF
TRBJ1-2,TRBV7-2,CASSPDRGRTSYGYTF
TRBJ1-2,TRBV6-6,CASSYLATDYGYTF
TRBJ2-3,TRBV12-3/TRBV12-4,CASSAGNEDTQYF
TRBJ2-1,TRBV4-3,CASSHATGQSYNEQFF
TRBJ2-5,TRBV4-1,CASSQAPGKTQYF
TRBJ2-2,TRBV7-3,CASSVTSGSGELFF
TRBJ2-5,TRBV15,CATSRTRGQTQYF
TRBJ1-3,TRBV18,CASSREIVGNTIYF
TRBJ1-1,TRBV19,CASRGVWRNTEAFF
TRBJ2-5,TRBV19,CASSISTGAIQETQYF
TRBJ1-1,TRBV10-3,CAISDGPRLSGLFF
TRBJ1-2,TRBV19,CASSLPRGNYGYTF
TRBJ2-1,TRBV18,CASSLASGIQGNEQFF
TRBJ2-7,TRBV12-3/TRBV12-4,CASRRGSGEQYF